This T cell receptor beta chain was captured by sequencing in a study of OX40 agonist ivuxolimab in advanced cancers. Turning to the overall study: The costimulatory receptor OX40 (CD134) was targeted by ivuxolimab, a fully human IgG2 agonistic monoclonal antibody. The paper reports the monotherapy dose-escalation portion (N of about 51 patients) of the phase I ivuxolimab trial. Peripheral TCRbeta sequencing was intended to test whether TCR sequence diversity was altered and clonal T-cell expansion was caused by ivuxolimab. In the dose-escalation cohort, roughly 80% of patients were male, and the mean age was around 60 years, with a range of about 20 to 79. Partial responses occurred in three dose-escalation patients, of whom one had hepatocellular carcinoma and two had cutaneous melanoma. Prior anti-PD-1, anti-PD-L1 or anti-CTLA-4 therapy was permitted, and checkpoint inhibitors had been received by about two fifths of dose-escalation patients. Intravenous ivuxolimab was administered to patients every 2 weeks at six dose levels: 0.01, 0.1, 0.3, 1.5, 3 and 10 mg/kg. Of the roughly 54 dose-escalation patients, hepatocellular carcinoma was present in about 20, melanoma in around 15, renal cell carcinoma in 9 and head and neck cancer in 9. What the authors observed across the whole study: On average, CD8+ T cells showed more expanded clones than CD4+ T cells after ivuxolimab. In the 0.1-3.0 mg/kg groups, partial responders had among the lowest normalized peripheral clonal expansion, particularly in CD8+ T cells. At doses of 0.1 to 3.0 mg/kg, clonal expansion of both CD4+ and CD8+ T cells in blood was seen between baseline and week 6. Antigen specificity was not determined for the clonally expanded peripheral T cells. Low levels of normalized T-cell clonal expansion were also shown by some nonresponding patients.

The CDR3, from cysteine to phenylalanine, totals 12 residues. Only the CDR3 region is kept as DNA, spanning 36 bases read in frame from base 1. CDR1 and CDR2 are drawn from the germline V gene: ENHRY, SYGVKD. The junction carries 11 bases between V and J, which are trimmed by 11 bases and 1 base respectively. Patients with autoimmune disease history or receiving systemic immunosuppression were excluded from the trial. In every dose cohort, peripheral blood was drawn for TCR sequencing at baseline, cycle 4 day 1, and cycle 7 day 1. Samples came from an open-label, multicenter, first-in-human phase I dose-escalation trial of ivuxolimab. Adults with locally advanced or metastatic melanoma, renal cell, hepatocellular, or head and neck squamous cell carcinoma were enrolled in the trial. Before TCR sequencing, CD4+ T cells and CD8+ T cells were sorted from peripheral blood as separate populations. Genomic DNA was isolated from the sorted cells so that the TCRbeta CDR3 region could be sequenced. TCRbeta CDR3 regions were sequenced using the immunoSEQ Assay. TCRdb re-hosts the immuneACCESS table, in-frame sequences only. Its copies lack some clones; in the studies checked, an unresolved V gene accounts for under half of them, and the cause for the rest is not known. This sample has around 56,000 clones in its table, and around 90% of those were observed once. Around 10% of the sample comes from the top ten.

This clone was seen a handful of times. Its antigen is still unknown. No much larger clonotype is one base removed from it; base qualities were not supplied. The material sequenced was CD4+ or CD8+ T cells sorted from blood, taken in a trial of the OX40 agonist ivuxolimab. The TCR originated in an adult with an advanced solid tumor such as melanoma, head and neck, liver or kidney cancer. The sequence is built from TRBV10-3 and TRBJ1-2, with the D gene not confidently named. The DNA reads TGTGCCTCAAGGACGGTTAACTATGGCTACACCTTC. Its product reads: CASRTVNYGYTF.